This section outlines one TCR beta chain sequence together with its context. Profiled with immunoSEQ multiplex PCR; TCRdb holds only in-frame clones, not every one. The sample yields more than 80,000 clones, around 90% seen once. This entry comes from a study of T cell changes during pregnancy in multiple sclerosis. The CDR3 is 13 amino acids. V was cut by 3 bases and J by 4 bases, with 9 bases left in between. Looked up from germline, CDR1 is MNHEY and CDR2 is SMNVEV (reference sequence). This TCR derives from a female donor with multiple sclerosis, enrolled in a pregnancy study. Material: peripheral blood, obtained in the first trimester of pregnancy. This chain uses TRBV27 with TRBJ1-2; D ambiguous. DNA of the CDR3: TGTGCCAGCAGTTTGCAGGAGGGCTATGGCTACACCTTC. Protein sequence: CASSLQEGYGYTF.